This entry lists 16 T cell receptor beta chains sequenced from one sample in a study of T and B cells in COVID-19 patients. From blood, about 240-550 ng of genomic DNA served as TRB template. TRB rearrangements were amplified by multiplex PCR with BIOMED2 TRB-A/B primers. TCRdb fed the multiplex PCR reads into MiXCR, producing one record per CDR3 protein. The sample has 14,000 or so distinct CDR3 sequences; roughly 30% are singletons. The material sequenced was blood. These receptors were collected from a human donor who had recovered from COVID-19.

This clonotype has more than one count but fewer than ten. The chain recombines TRBV4-2 with TRBJ1-4, with 7 positions matching TRBD1. The CDR3 contains 15 residues. Germline V CDR1 and CDR2: LGHNA, YNFKEQ. The V segment lost 5 bases and the J segment 4 bases; nucleotides outside the gene matches: 7. The CDR3 here is CASSKKQGNNEKLFF. The CDR3 bases are TGTGCCAGCAGCAAGAAACAGGGGAATAATGAAAAACTGTTTTTT.

This rearrangement joins TRBV6-5 to TRBJ1-1; D call uncertain. Trimming took off 7 bases at V and 6 bases at J, with 15 bases between the two ends. The CDR3 runs 13 residues. The germline gives CDR1 MNHEY, CDR2 SVGAGI. The CDR3, as DNA: TGTGCCAGCACTCCGATCGGCGCGGCTGAAGCTTTCTTT. This translates into CASTPIGAAEAFF.

This sequence joins TRBV12-3 or TRBV12-4 and TRBJ1-2, with D perhaps TRBD1 (5 bases). Trimming left V 6 bases short and J 6 bases short, with 14 bases between. The CDR3 has 13 residues. The DNA for the CDR3 is TGTGCCAGCAGCCCGGGGGGACTGAATGGCTACACCTTC. Protein sequence: CASSPGGLNGYTF.

This clonotype is termed medium-sized. The rearrangement joins TRBV29-1 to TRBJ2-1, with D possibly TRBD2 on 6 matching bases. CDR3 length: 15 amino acids. CDR1 is SQVTM and CDR2 is ANQGSEA in the germline V gene. V lost 7 bases and J 0 bases, leaving 16 bases between the germline ends. CDR3 coding DNA: TGCAGCGGTAGCCCTAGGCGGGGCTCCTACAATGAGCAGTTCTTC. Protein product: CSGSPRRGSYNEQFF.

Relative to its sample, this clonotype is medium-sized (0.01 to 0.1%). The rearrangement uses TRBV11-1 and TRBJ2-1, with unresolved D. The V end was cut by 5 bases, the J end by 4 bases, with 6 bases between. Per the germline V gene, CDR1 is SGHAT and CDR2 is FQDESV (reference sequence). This CDR3 spans 12 amino acids. The CDR3 loop is CASSQNYNEQFF. Written as DNA, the CDR3 is TGTGCCAGCAGCCAAAATTACAATGAGCAGTTCTTC. Supplemented by reference TRBV11-1 and TRBJ2-1, the full variable domain reads EAEVAQSPRYKITEKSQAVAFWCDPISGHATLYWYRQILGQGPELLVQFQDESVVDDSQLPKDRFSAERLKGVDSTLKIQPAELGDSAMYLCASSQNYNEQFFGPGTRLTVL.

This clonotype turned up a few times. The chain employs TRBV6-2 or TRBV6-3 and TRBJ1-1; D unclear. The CDR3 is made up of 11 amino acids. V was clipped by 2 bases and J by 9 bases, with 7 bases between them. Germline V gene data show CDR1 as MNHEY and CDR2 as SVGEGT. The CDR3 spells CASSYGPKAFF. As DNA, the CDR3 is TGTGCCAGCAGTTACGGGCCTAAAGCTTTCTTT.

At least ten counts were recorded for this clonotype. The chain has TRBV27 and TRBJ2-7, with D possibly TRBD2 on 5 matching bases. V was pared by 0 bases and J by 6 bases, with 21 bases between. The CDR3 extends over 17 amino acids. From germline, CDR1 is MNHEY and CDR2 SMNVEV (reference sequence). Here the CDR3 DNA reads TGTGCCAGCAGTTTATCGTTATCCCCTACGGGGAGAAGCGAGCAGTACTTC. Translation: CASSLSLSPTGRSEQYF.

This clonotype is termed medium-sized. The J gene is TRBJ2-7, the V gene TRBV12-3 or TRBV12-4; no clear D gene. The CDR3 consists of 13 residues. Deletions cut 3 bases from V and 3 bases from J, with 9 bases between. The DNA of the CDR3 is TGTGCCAGCAGTTTCGCCGGTGGCTACGAGCAGTACTTC. Protein sequence: CASSFAGGYEQYF.

The J gene is TRBJ2-6, the V gene TRBV19; TRBD1 aligns across 10 bases. Germline assignment: CDR1 LNHDA and CDR2 SQIVND (reference sequence). Trimming at V came to 3 bases and at J to 4 bases, leaving 9 bases not matched to a gene. CDR3 length equals 18 residues. The CDR3 loop is CASSIPGTGVSGANVLTF. DNA for the CDR3: TGTGCCAGTAGTATCCCCGGGACAGGGGTATCCGGGGCCAACGTCCTGACTTTC. Full variable domain (outside the CDR3, taken from reference TRBV19 and TRBJ2-6): DGGITQSPKYLFRKEGQNVTLSCEQNLNHDAMYWYRQDPGQGLRLIYYSQIVNDFQKGDIAEGYSVSREKKESFPLTVTSAQKNPTAFYLCASSIPGTGVSGANVLTFGAGSRLTVL.

The sample holds many counts of this clonotype. The V call is TRBV15, the J call TRBJ1-5; D might be TRBD1 (6 bases). V shed 3 bases and J shed 4 bases, with 13 bases lying between them. Germline V CDR1 and CDR2: LNHNV, YYDKDF (reference sequence). CDR3 length equals 15 residues. The CDR3 region has the DNA TGTGCCACCAGCAGCGGGAACAGGGTAAATCAGCCCCAGCATTTT. Translating it yields CATSSGNRVNQPQHF. Using reference TRBV15 and TRBJ1-5 for the parts outside the CDR3, the full variable domain is DAMVIQNPRYQVTQFGKPVTLSCSQTLNHNVMYWYQQKSSQAPKLLFHYYDKDFNNEADTPDNFQSRRPNTSFCFLDIRSPGLGDTAMYLCATSSGNRVNQPQHFGDGTRLSIL.

This clonotype was detected only a few times. The V call is TRBV25-1, the J call TRBJ2-5, with 7 nucleotides matching TRBD1. Germline CDR1 reads MGHDK; CDR2 reads SYGVNS. The CDR3 consists of 13 residues. With V trimmed by 2 bases and J by 14 bases, 11 bases remained unmatched. CDR3 protein: CASSESRTGLLYF. As DNA, the CDR3 is TGTGCCAGCAGTGAAAGCCGGACAGGCCTCCTTTACTTC. Together with reference TRBV25-1 and TRBJ2-5, the CDR3 gives the full variable domain: EADIYQTPRYLVIGTGKKITLECSQTMGHDKMYWYQQDPGMELHLIHYSYGVNSTEKGDLSSESTVSRIRTEHFPLTLESARPSHTSQYLCASSESRTGLLYFGPGTRLLVL.

As concerns this clonotype: A clone one base away is much larger, so this may be a read error. The chain joins TRBV6-2 or TRBV6-3 to TRBJ2-1; D may be TRBD2 (6 bases). The CDR3 is 13 residues long. Germline V gene lookup returns CDR1 MNHEY and CDR2 SVGEGT. The CDR3 DNA sequence: TGTGCCAGCAGTTACTCGGCGGTGACTAGAGGAAGTTTC. Encoded protein: CASSYSAVTRGSF.

This clonotype was seen more than once but under ten times. V is TRBV6-1 and J is TRBJ1-1; TRBD1 aligns across 9 bases. The J segment lost 5 bases and the V segment lost 0 bases, leaving 10 bases of the junction unmatched. CDR3 size: 17 residues. Looked up from germline, CDR1 is MNHNS and CDR2 is SASEGT. This chain's CDR3 is CASSEASVGQGWTEAFF. The DNA of the CDR3 is TGTGCCAGCAGTGAAGCGTCCGTGGGACAGGGATGGACTGAAGCTTTCTTT.

Concerning this clonotype: This may stem from a read error, because a much larger clone lies one nucleotide away. This chain uses TRBV11-2 with TRBJ2-7; D gene unclear. The V end was cut by 1 base, the J end by 7 bases, with 26 bases between. Germline-derived CDR1 and CDR2 are SGHAT and FQNNGV. The CDR3 extends over 18 amino acids. CDR3: CASSLAPPPAEMDVEQYF. The CDR3 nucleotides are TGTGCCAGCAGCTTAGCGCCTCCCCCGGCGGAAATGGACGTTGAGCAGTACTTC. Full variable domain (remainder filled in from reference TRBV11-2 and TRBJ2-7): EAGVAQSPRYKIIEKRQSVAFWCNPISGHATLYWYQQILGQGPKLLIQFQNNGVVDDSQLPKDRFSAERLKGVDSTLKIQPAKLEDSAVYLCASSLAPPPAEMDVEQYFGPGTRLTVT.

This clonotype showed up just a few times. The chain employs TRBV11-1 and TRBJ2-5; D gene uncertain. The CDR3 runs to 13 residues. Looked up from germline, CDR1 is SGHAT and CDR2 is FQDESV (reference sequence). V gave up 1 base and J gave up 5 bases, with 8 bases separating them. The CDR3 nucleotides are TGTGCCAGCAGCTTAGTAGGGTGGGAGACCCAGTACTTC. Protein: CASSLVGWETQYF. Full variable domain (missing parts from reference TRBV11-1 and TRBJ2-5): EAEVAQSPRYKITEKSQAVAFWCDPISGHATLYWYRQILGQGPELLVQFQDESVVDDSQLPKDRFSAERLKGVDSTLKIQPAELGDSAMYLCASSLVGWETQYFGPGTRLLVL.

Within the sample, this clonotype is medium-sized. V is TRBV19 and J is TRBJ2-1, with TRBD2 matching 8 bases. The CDR3 has 17 amino acids. Germline V gene data show CDR1 as LNHDA and CDR2 as SQIVND (reference sequence). The ends lost 3 bases at V and 4 bases at J; junction bases unmatched: 11. CDR3 DNA sequence: TGTGCCAGTAGTATCCTAGGGGGTGCGGGAGGATACAATGAGCAGTTCTTC. Its protein product is CASSILGGAGGYNEQFF.